The 13 T cell receptor beta chains reported below all come from one sample, sequenced in a study of CXCR3-negative and CXCR3-positive naive CD8 T cells. General study points: CXCR3-positive naive cells carried more hydrophobic TRB CDR3s than CXCR3-negative naive cells did.

Through 5' RACE with UMI labels, the TRB cDNA libraries were prepared. Reprocessing the 5' RACE reads, TCRdb reports a single entry for every CDR3 protein and omits DNA. This sample's table has roughly 63,000 distinct CDR3 sequences. For these TCRs, the target antigens are not known. The sequenced material came from naive CXCR3+ CD8+ T cells from blood. Subset here: CD45RO-CCR7+CD27+CD95- naive CD8+ T cells expressing CXCR3 (TNR3+). Receptors originate from a human donor in good health. Some clones in this sample may be carry-over from other donors' samples.

The CDR3 protein is CASSQDPPSTDTQYF. The chain has TRBV4-3 and TRBJ2-3. CDR1 and CDR2 (germline): LGHNA, YSLEER. The CDR3 sequence is 15 residues long.

This CDR3 reads CASSLARVYEQYF. V is TRBV12-3 or TRBV12-4 and J is TRBJ2-7; TCRdb lists TRBD1, though no DNA is available to test this call. The CDR3 spans 13 residues.

The chain joins TRBV5-1 to TRBJ1-1; the D call from TCRdb, TRBD1, cannot be confirmed without DNA. Looked up from germline, CDR1 is SGHRS and CDR2 is YFSETQ. This CDR3 has 21 residues. CDR3 in amino acids: CASSLGRLDGWGQPRNTEAFF.

The chain is built from TRBV29-1 and TRBJ2-1. The CDR3 loop spans 12 amino acids. Germline CDR1 is SQVTM and CDR2 is ANQGSEA. The CDR3 region is CSVEFLVDEQFF.

The chain links TRBV7-9 to TRBJ2-1; TCRdb selects TRBD2, and the lack of DNA leaves this call unchecked. The CDR3 sequence is 15 residues long. CDR1 SEHNR and CDR2 FQNEAQ come from the germline V gene (reference sequence). CDR3 protein: CASSQRTSATNEQFF.

This chain links TRBV7-9 with TRBJ2-4; absent DNA, TCRdb's TRBD1 call cannot be checked. The CDR3 is 14 residues long. Germline V lookup: CDR1 SEHNR, CDR2 FQNEAQ (reference sequence). CDR3 residues: CASSFPGPQNIQYF.

The rearrangement uses TRBV5-4 and TRBJ2-7; the TRBD1 assignment by TCRdb is unverifiable without DNA. Germline loops: CDR1 SGHNT, CDR2 YYREEE (reference sequence). This CDR3 region has 14 residues. CDR3: CASSALDRDYEQYF.

This sequence joins TRBV6-2 or TRBV6-3 and TRBJ2-7. Germline CDR1 is MNHEY and CDR2 is SVGEGT. The CDR3 totals 14 residues. The CDR3 is CASSYGDSPYEQYF.

The chain links TRBV20-1 to TRBJ2-3; TCRdb returns TRBD2, unconfirmable since there is no DNA. The CDR3 length is 16 residues. Looked up from germline, CDR1 is DFQATT and CDR2 is SNEGSKA (reference sequence). This CDR3 reads CSARDLIAGDTDTQYF.

The chain joins TRBV20-1 to TRBJ2-1; TCRdb reports TRBD2, a call that lacks DNA to check it against. The CDR3 has 16 amino acids. Per the germline V gene, CDR1 is DFQATT and CDR2 is SNEGSKA (reference sequence). The CDR3 loop reads CSARERDPDYRYEQFF.

The V gene is TRBV29-1, the J gene TRBJ2-7. Germline loops: CDR1 SQVTM, CDR2 ANQGSEA. The CDR3 has 15 residues. CDR3 loop: CSVEAPAGDHYEQYF.

This rearrangement joins TRBV6-5 to TRBJ1-2. This CDR3 spans 13 amino acids. Germline lookup yields CDR1 MNHEY and CDR2 SVGAGI. CDR3 sequence: CASSPGLYYGYTF.

The J gene is TRBJ1-4, the V gene TRBV29-1; the TCRdb call, TRBD1, lacks DNA for checking. The CDR3 sequence is 15 residues long. CDR1 and CDR2 (germline): SQVTM, ANQGSEA. The CDR3 sequence is CSVETPGVGHEKLFF.